The 8 T cell receptor beta chains listed next were all sequenced from one sample in a study of CXCR3-negative and CXCR3-positive naive CD8 T cells. All TRB cDNA libraries came from 5' RACE performed with UMI labels. TCRdb reprocessed the 5' RACE reads and keeps a single row for each CDR3 protein, giving no DNA. This repertoire includes tens of thousands of distinct CDR3 sequences. Sequencing was carried out using naive CXCR3- CD8+ T cells from blood. The subset was: CD45RO-CCR7+CD27+CD95- naive CD8+ T cells lacking CXCR3 (TNR3-). These receptors were collected from a human donor in good health. Some clones in this sample may be carry-over from other donors' samples.

This chain connects TRBV6-6 to TRBJ2-1. In germline, CDR1 is MNHNY, CDR2 SVGAGI (reference sequence). The CDR3 extends over 14 amino acids. CDR3: CASSHHTEYNEKFF.

The rearrangement links TRBV7-2 to TRBJ2-7; TCRdb names TRBD1, which stays unverified in the absence of DNA. Per germline, CDR1 SGHTA and CDR2 FQGNSA. The CDR3 spans 14 residues. CDR3 sequence: CASSFPGQNYEQYF.

This chain links TRBV20-1 with TRBJ2-7. The CDR3 sequence is 13 residues long. Germline V gives CDR1 DFQATT, CDR2 SNEGSKA (reference sequence). The CDR3 protein is CSARTDPSYEQYF.

V usage is TRBV7-9 and J usage is TRBJ2-3; TCRdb gives TRBD1 as the D gene, but with no DNA this cannot be confirmed. Germline CDR1 is SEHNR and CDR2 is FQNEAQ (reference sequence). The CDR3 extends over 16 amino acids. The CDR3 sequence is CASSHRDRGRTDTQYF.

This chain uses TRBV7-9 with TRBJ1-1. CDR1 SEHNR and CDR2 FQNEAQ come from the germline V gene (reference sequence). The CDR3 sequence is 11 residues long. The CDR3: CASSFLSTAFF.

The chain joins TRBV7-9 to TRBJ1-2; TCRdb calls TRBD1, which cannot be checked without DNA. The CDR3 has 15 residues. Germline loops: CDR1 SEHNR, CDR2 FQNEAQ (reference sequence). The CDR3 reads CASSQDRGAHYGYTF.

The CDR3: CASSSTPPGEQYF. This rearrangement joins TRBV7-2 to TRBJ2-7; the TCRdb D gene call, TRBD1, has no DNA to confirm it. The CDR3 sequence is 13 residues long. CDR1 SGHTA and CDR2 FQGNSA come from the germline V gene. The entire variable domain, with the rest obtained from reference TRBV7-2 and TRBJ2-7, is as follows: GAGVSQSPSNKVTEKGKDVELRCDPISGHTALYWYRQSLGQGLEFLIYFQGNSAPDKSGLPSDRFSAERTGGSVSTLTIQRTQQEDSAVYLCASSSTPPGEQYFGPGTRLTVT.

The CDR3 protein is CSARDITGVSYNEQFF. The chain combines TRBV20-1 with TRBJ2-1; TCRdb's D gene call, TRBD1, goes unchecked for lack of DNA. From germline, CDR1 is DFQATT and CDR2 SNEGSKA (reference sequence). This CDR3 contains 16 residues.